This T cell receptor beta chain appears in the sequencing data of a study of control samples from healthy donors and cancer patients (dated by TCRdb to 2020 to 2022). Libraries came from the immunoSEQ multiplex PCR assay. TCRdb re-hosts the immuneACCESS table, in-frame sequences only. Its copies lack some clones; in the studies checked, an unresolved V gene accounts for under half of them, and the cause for the rest is not known. This sample has about 70,000 clones in its table, and nearly 85% of those were observed once. The ten largest account for 28% of the sample. This clone has ten or more counts. What this receptor recognizes is not known. Qualities for individual bases were not recorded, and no much larger clone is one base off. Measured from the cysteine to the phenylalanine, the CDR3 is 15 residues long. Just CDR3 DNA is preserved here, 45 bases in frame from base 1. The germline V gene encodes CDR1 MDHEN and CDR2 SYDVKM. V and J are trimmed by 10 bases and 2 bases, and the gene matches miss 8 bases of the junction.

The sequencing sample was made of blood. The V and J segments used are TRBV28 and TRBJ1-6; TRBD1 lines up with 7 middle nucleotides. The sequence was obtained from a man aged 50 to 60 in good health. Here the CDR3 is given as CATSTGPTYNSPLHF. The nucleotides read TGTGCCACTTCGACAGGGCCGACCTATAATTCACCCCTCCACTTT.